This T cell receptor beta chain was captured in a study of regulatory T cells in long-lasting Graves disease. Time point given: persistent/refractory GD, antithyroid drugs over 5 years with positive TRAb. Extracted RNA from PBMCs served as the source of the TCR library. Construction of the TCR beta libraries employed iRepertoire HTBI primers in conjunction with Arm-PCR of CDR3 regions. TCRdb recomputed calls from the multiplex PCR reads with MiXCR, one row per CDR3 protein. The data contain around 460,000 distinct CDR3 sequences, approximately 23% of them singletons. The germline V gene has CDR1 MNHEY and CDR2 SVGAGI. The ends were cut back, 4 bases at V and 6 bases at J, with 12 bases in the middle. The CDR3 runs to 13 residues. This clonotype was detected a few times.

The input for sequencing was peripheral blood mononuclear cells (PBMCs), taken when the disease was refractory, from a patient treated with antithyroid drugs. The sequence was obtained from a female donor with Graves disease. The chain has TRBV6-5 and TRBJ1-1, with D possibly matching TRBD1 (5 bases). The CDR3, as DNA: TGTGCCAGCAGTTCCGCAGGGCTGGCTGAAGCTTTCTTT. It yields the protein CASSSAGLAEAFF.